Reported below is one T cell receptor beta chain. Its cognate antigen is unknown. This entry is derived from a study of T cells expressing NK-cell markers. Overall study: Eight donors were sequenced, of whom seven were HCMV-seropositive, while the remaining one was HCMV-seronegative.

TCRdb reprocessed the 5' RACE reads, keeping one entry per CDR3 protein, no DNA. This sample's table has about 110,000 distinct CDR3 sequences. From germline, CDR1 is LGHNA and CDR2 YNFKEQ. The CDR3 contains 13 residues. Regarding the study as a whole: The HCMV specificity of the expanded NKG2C+ T cell clones stayed unresolved. The CD3+CD56-NKG2C+ fraction was also led by these clonotypes in a few donors.

The sample taken for sequencing was blood T cells: a sorted CD56 or NKG2C T cell subset, CD4+ or CD8+ T cells, or bulk PBMC T cells (not recorded which). The receptor's source is a woman aged 18 to 69 in good health. The chain recombines TRBV4-2 with TRBJ2-5; TCRdb outputs TRBD2, but without DNA this stays unchecked. The CDR3 sequence: CASSQVAEETQYF.